This TCR beta chain appears in the sequencing data of a study of T cells after posttransplantation cyclophosphamide. A word on this clone: Its target is not known.

Data came from immunoSEQ multiplex PCR; TCRdb stores just in-frame clones and leaves some out. The sample has 50,000 to 60,000 clones, 94% seen once. Study results and limitations: Tissue-infiltrating T cells from skin or gut overlapped little with blood T cells. Recipient CMV seropositivity and CMV reactivation strongly tracked TRB clonality.

The TCR sequence derives from a woman aged 25 to 39 in good health and a related stem cell transplant donor. The specimen sequenced was PBMCs.

CDR3 loop: CASSFFGRDGNTIYF. The DNA of the CDR3 is TGTGCCAGCAGCTTTTTTGGGCGAGATGGAAACACCATATATTTT. V gene TRBV5-4 combines with J gene TRBJ1-3; D is undetermined. The ends were cut back, 2 bases at V and 3 bases at J, with 12 bases in the middle. Germline CDR1 is SGHNT and CDR2 is YYREEE (reference sequence). The length of the CDR3 is 15 residues. Variable domain in full (rest from reference TRBV5-4 and TRBJ1-3): ETGVTQSPTHLIKTRGQQVTLRCSSQSGHNTVSWYQQALGQGPQFIFQYYREEENGRGNFPPRFSGLQFPNYSSELNVNALELDDSALYLCASSFFGRDGNTIYFGEGSWLTVV.